Listed below are T cell receptor beta chains from one sample, sequenced in a study of blood T cell repertoires in COVID-19. TCRdb keeps only in-frame clones here, not all; method: immunoSEQ multiplex PCR. The sample contains 300,000 to 450,000 clones, roughly 87% of which appear only once. Sequenced input: peripheral blood. These receptors were taken from a woman in her sixties with COVID-19, enrolled during active disease. Both conserved end residues are trimmed from each CDR3.

j_gene	v_gene	CDR3aa
TRBJ1-2	TRBV6-6	ASSYSDGQLYGYT
TRBJ2-1	TRBV2	ASSEQRGFHEQF
TRBJ1-1	TRBV7-3	ASSMGQGQNPAF
TRBJ1-2	TRBV19	ACREVNYGYT
TRBJ2-1	TRBV6-1	ASSALDGTSKNNEQF
TRBJ2-7	TRBV7-9	ASSLWTSGAYEQY
TRBJ2-3	TRBV7-3	ASSLSGGPTDTQY
TRBJ1-2	TRBV27	ASKDGTAYGYT
TRBJ2-7	TRBV2	ASSDGLPPYEQY
TRBJ1-6	TRBV5-6	ASSSQGFYNSPLH
TRBJ1-4	TRBV4-2	ASSLIGMTDPTNEKLF
TRBJ1-2	TRBV5-4	ASSDRGLRSYGYT
TRBJ1-5	TRBV21-1	ASSKVGWGCYSNQPQH
TRBJ1-2	TRBV6-1	ASSEVQISNYGYT
TRBJ1-3	TRBV21-1	ASSEKARDSGNTIY
TRBJ1-2	TRBV27	ASSPDRRYGYT
TRBJ1-4	TRBV5-8	ASSFGLNEKLF
TRBJ1-2	TRBV18	ASWGQGNYGYT
TRBJ2-5	TRBV2	ASSVSPSGGTETQY
TRBJ2-3	TRBV5-1	ASSLGVDTQY
TRBJ1-6	TRBV28	ASSFTVRVQNSPLH